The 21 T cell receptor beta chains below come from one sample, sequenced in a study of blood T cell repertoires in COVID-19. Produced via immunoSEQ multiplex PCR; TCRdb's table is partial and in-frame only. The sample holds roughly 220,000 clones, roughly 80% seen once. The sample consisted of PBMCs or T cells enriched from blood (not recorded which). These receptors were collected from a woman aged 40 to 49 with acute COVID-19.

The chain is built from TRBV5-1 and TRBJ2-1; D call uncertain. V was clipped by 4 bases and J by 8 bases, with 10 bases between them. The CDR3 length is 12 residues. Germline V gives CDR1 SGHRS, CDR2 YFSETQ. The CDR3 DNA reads TGCGCCAGCAGCCGAGGTGCGGATGAGCAGTTCTTC. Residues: CASSRGADEQFF.

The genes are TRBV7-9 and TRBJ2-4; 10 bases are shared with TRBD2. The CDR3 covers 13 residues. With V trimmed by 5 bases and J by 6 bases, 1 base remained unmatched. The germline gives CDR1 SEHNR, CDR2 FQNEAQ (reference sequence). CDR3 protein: CASSRTSGNIQYF. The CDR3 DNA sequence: TGTGCCAGCAGCAGGACTAGCGGAAACATTCAGTACTTC.

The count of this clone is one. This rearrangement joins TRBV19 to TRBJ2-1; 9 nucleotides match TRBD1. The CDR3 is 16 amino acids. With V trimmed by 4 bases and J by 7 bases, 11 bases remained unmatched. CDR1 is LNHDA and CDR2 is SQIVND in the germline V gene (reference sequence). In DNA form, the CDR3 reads TGTGCCAGTAGTAAACGAGGACAGGGGATGAGGAATGAGCAGTTCTTC. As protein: CASSKRGQGMRNEQFF.

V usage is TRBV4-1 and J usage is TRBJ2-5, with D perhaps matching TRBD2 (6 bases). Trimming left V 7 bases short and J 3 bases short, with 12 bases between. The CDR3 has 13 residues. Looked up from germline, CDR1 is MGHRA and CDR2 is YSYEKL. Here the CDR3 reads CASTGVGEETQYF. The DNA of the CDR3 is TGCGCCAGCACGGGAGTGGGGGAAGAGACCCAGTACTTC.

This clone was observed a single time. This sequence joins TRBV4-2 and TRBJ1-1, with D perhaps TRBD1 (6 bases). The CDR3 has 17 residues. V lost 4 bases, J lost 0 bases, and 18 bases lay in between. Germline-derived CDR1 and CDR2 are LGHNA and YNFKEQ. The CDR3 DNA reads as TGTGCCAGCAGCCCCAGGGGTCCCTTCCCTATGAACACTGAAGCTTTCTTT. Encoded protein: CASSPRGPFPMNTEAFF.

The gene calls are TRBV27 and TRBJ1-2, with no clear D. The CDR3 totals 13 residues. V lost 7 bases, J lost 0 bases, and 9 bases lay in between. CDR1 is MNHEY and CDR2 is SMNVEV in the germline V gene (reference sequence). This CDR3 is CASKEGSNYGYTF. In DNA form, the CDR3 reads TGTGCCAGCAAAGAGGGATCTAACTATGGCTACACCTTC.

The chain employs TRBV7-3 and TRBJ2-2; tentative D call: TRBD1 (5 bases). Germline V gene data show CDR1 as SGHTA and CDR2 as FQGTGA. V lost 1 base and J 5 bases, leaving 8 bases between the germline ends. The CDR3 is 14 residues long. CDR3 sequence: CASSLNQGTGELFF. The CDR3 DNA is TGTGCCAGCAGCTTAAATCAGGGTACCGGGGAGCTGTTTTTT.

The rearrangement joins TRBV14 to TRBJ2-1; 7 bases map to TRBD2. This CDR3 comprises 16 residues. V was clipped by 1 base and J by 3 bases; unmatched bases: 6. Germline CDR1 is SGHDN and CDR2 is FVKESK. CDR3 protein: CASSQGGGRYYNEQFF. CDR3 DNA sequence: TGTGCCAGCAGCCAAGGGGGCGGGAGATACTACAATGAGCAGTTCTTC.

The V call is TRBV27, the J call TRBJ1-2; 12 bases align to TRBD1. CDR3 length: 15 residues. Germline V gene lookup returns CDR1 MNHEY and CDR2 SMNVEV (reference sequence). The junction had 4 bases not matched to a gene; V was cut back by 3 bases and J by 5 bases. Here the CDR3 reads CASSLGTGGPYGYTF. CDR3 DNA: TGTGCCAGCAGTTTGGGGACAGGGGGCCCATATGGCTACACCTTC.

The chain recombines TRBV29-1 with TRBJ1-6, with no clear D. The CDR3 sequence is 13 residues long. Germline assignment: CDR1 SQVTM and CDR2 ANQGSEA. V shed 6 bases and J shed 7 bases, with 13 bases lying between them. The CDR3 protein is CSVRDLGNSPLHF. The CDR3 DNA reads TGCAGCGTCCGGGATCTCGGGAATTCACCCCTCCACTTT.

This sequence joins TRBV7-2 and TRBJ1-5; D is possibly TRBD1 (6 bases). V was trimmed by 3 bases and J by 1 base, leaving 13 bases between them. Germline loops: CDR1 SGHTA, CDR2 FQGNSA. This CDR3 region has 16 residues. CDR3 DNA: TGTGCCAGCAGCTTTTCGGGGGGCGGGAGCAATCAGCCCCAGCATTTT. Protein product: CASSFSGGGSNQPQHF.

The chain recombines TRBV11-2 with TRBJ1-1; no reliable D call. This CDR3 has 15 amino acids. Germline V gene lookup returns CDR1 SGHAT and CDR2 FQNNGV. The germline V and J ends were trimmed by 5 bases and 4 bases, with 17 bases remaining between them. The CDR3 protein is CASSDAAGWSTEAFF. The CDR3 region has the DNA TGTGCCAGCAGCGACGCAGCGGGATGGAGCACTGAAGCTTTCTTT.

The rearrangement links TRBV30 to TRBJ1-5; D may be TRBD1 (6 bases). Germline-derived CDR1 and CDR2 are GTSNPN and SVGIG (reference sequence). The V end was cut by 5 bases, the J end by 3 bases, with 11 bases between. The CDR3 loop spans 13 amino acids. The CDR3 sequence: CAWQGTTNQPQHF. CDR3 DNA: TGTGCCTGGCAGGGGACGACCAATCAGCCCCAGCATTTT.

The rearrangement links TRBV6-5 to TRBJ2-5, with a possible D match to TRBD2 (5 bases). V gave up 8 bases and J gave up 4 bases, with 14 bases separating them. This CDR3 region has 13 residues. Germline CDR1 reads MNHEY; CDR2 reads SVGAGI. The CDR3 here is CASGTGKLETQYF. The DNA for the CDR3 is TGTGCCAGCGGCACCGGGAAGTTAGAGACCCAGTACTTC.

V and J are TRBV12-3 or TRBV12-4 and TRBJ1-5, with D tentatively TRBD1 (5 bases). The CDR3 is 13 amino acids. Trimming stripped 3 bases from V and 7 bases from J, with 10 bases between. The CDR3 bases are TGTGCCAGCAGTTTCCGCCAGGGCCAGCCCCAGCATTTT. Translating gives CASSFRQGQPQHF.

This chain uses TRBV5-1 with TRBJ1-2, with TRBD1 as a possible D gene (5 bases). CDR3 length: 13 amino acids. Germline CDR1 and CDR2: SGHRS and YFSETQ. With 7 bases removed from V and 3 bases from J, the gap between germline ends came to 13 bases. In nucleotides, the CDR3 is TGCGCCAGCGGGGCCCCCCCTGACTATGGCTACACCTTC. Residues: CASGAPPDYGYTF. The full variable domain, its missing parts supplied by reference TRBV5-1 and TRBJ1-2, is KAGVTQTPRYLIKTRGQQVTLSCSPISGHRSVSWYQQTPGQGLQFLFEYFSETQRNKGNFPGRFSGRQFSNSRSEMNVSTLELGDSALYLCASGAPPDYGYTFGSGTRLTVV.

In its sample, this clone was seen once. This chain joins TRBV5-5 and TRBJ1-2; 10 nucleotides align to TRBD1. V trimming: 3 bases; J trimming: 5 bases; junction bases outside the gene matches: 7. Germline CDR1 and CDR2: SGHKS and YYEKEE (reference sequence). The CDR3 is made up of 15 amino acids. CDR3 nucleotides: TGTGCCAGCAGCTCTCAGGGACAGGGGAAATATGGCTACACCTTC. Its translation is CASSSQGQGKYGYTF.

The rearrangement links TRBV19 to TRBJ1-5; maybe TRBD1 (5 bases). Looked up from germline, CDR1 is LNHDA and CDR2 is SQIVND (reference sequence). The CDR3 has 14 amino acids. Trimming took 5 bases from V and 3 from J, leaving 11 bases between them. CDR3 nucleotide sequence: TGTGCCAGTAGTTTTACAGGTCTCAATCAGCCCCAGCATTTT. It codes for CASSFTGLNQPQHF.

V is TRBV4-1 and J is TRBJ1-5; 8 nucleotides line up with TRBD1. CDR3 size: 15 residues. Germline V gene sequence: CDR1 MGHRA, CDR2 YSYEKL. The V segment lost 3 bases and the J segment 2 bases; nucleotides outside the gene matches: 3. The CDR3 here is CASSQQGAGNQPQHF. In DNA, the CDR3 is TGCGCCAGCAGCCAGCAGGGGGCAGGCAATCAGCCCCAGCATTTT.

CDR3: CASSLTGQGLGANTEAFF. CDR3 in DNA: TGCGCCAGCAGCCTTACGGGACAGGGACTGGGGGCGAACACTGAAGCTTTCTTT. The gene calls are TRBV5-1 and TRBJ1-1, with 9 bases identical to TRBD1. J lost 1 base, V lost 4 bases, and 14 bases had no gene match. This CDR3 has 18 residues. The germline V gene encodes CDR1 SGHRS and CDR2 YFSETQ. Using reference TRBV5-1 and TRBJ1-1 for the parts outside the CDR3, the full variable domain is KAGVTQTPRYLIKTRGQQVTLSCSPISGHRSVSWYQQTPGQGLQFLFEYFSETQRNKGNFPGRFSGRQFSNSRSEMNVSTLELGDSALYLCASSLTGQGLGANTEAFFGQGTRLTVV.

This chain's CDR3 is CASSLAQAGYTF. The CDR3 DNA sequence: TGTGCCAGCAGTTTGGCGCAGGCTGGCTACACCTTC. The chain carries TRBV28 and TRBJ1-2; unclear D gene. Trimming took off 3 bases at V and 7 bases at J, with 9 bases between the two ends. The CDR3 length is 12 residues. CDR1 MDHEN and CDR2 SYDVKM come from the germline V gene.